Listed here are 2 T cell receptor beta chains from one sample, sequenced in a study of blood T cell repertoires in COVID-19. Repertoires were generated with immunoSEQ multiplex PCR, while TCRdb's copy carries only in-frame clones and drops some. The sample holds about 140,000 clones; 84% are singletons and the top ten take approximately 9%. Sequencing was performed on peripheral blood. The source is a young man with COVID-19, enrolled during active disease.

This chain links TRBV30 with TRBJ2-4, with unresolved D. The CDR3 runs to 10 residues. The germline V and J ends were trimmed by 3 bases and 8 bases, with 5 bases remaining between them. Germline CDR1 and CDR2: GTSNPN and SVGIG (reference sequence). The CDR3 is CAWSEDIQYF. The CDR3 bases are TGTGCCTGGAGCGAGGACATTCAGTACTTC.

The V call is TRBV28, the J call TRBJ2-6; the match to TRBD2 covers 7 bases. The germline V gene encodes CDR1 MDHEN and CDR2 SYDVKM. The junction had 13 bases not matched to a gene; V was cut back by 3 bases and J by 2 bases. The length of the CDR3 is 19 residues. The DNA for the CDR3 is TGTGCCAGCAGTTTGATTGGTGGGGGAGGGCCGCCTGGGGCCAACGTCCTGACTTTC. It translates to CASSLIGGGGPPGANVLTF.